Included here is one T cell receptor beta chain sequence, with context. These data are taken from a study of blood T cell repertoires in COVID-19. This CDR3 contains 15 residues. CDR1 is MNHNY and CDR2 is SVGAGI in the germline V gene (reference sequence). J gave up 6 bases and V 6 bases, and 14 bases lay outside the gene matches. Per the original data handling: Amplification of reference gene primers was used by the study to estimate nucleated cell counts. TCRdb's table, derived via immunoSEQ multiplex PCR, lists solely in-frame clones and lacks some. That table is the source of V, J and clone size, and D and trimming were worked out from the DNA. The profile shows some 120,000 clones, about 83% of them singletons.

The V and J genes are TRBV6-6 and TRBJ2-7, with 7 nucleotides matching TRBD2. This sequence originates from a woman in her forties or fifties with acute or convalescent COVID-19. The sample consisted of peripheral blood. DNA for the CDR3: TGTGCCAGCAGCCCCCGGCTAGCGGTCCTTATCGAGCAGTACTTC. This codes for CASSPRLAVLIEQYF.